Following are 11 T cell receptor beta chains from one sample sequenced in a study of blood T cells in healthy people across ages. Primed by a sample-barcoded 5' primer and a J-beta primer mix, a second PCR proceeded for 7 to 11 cycles. One entry per CDR3 protein, called by TCRdb with MiXCR from the 5' RACE reads. This repertoire shows roughly 1,800,000 distinct CDR3 sequences, around 48% found once; its top ten account for about 2.1%. Input material: blood. These receptors were collected from a woman aged 35 to 49 in good health.

This clonotype came up a few times. The CDR3 DNA reads TGCGCCAGCAGCCAAGACGGGGGGATGGGCAATCAGCCCCAGCATTTT. Protein product: CASSQDGGMGNQPQHF. The chain links TRBV4-1 to TRBJ1-5, with D possibly TRBD1 on 5 matching bases. CDR3 length: 16 residues. CDR1 is MGHRA, CDR2 YSYEKL, per germline. V lost 0 bases and J 2 bases, leaving 11 bases between the germline ends.

J is TRBJ2-1 and V is TRBV12-3 or TRBV12-4; TRBD1 matches at 8 bases. CDR3 length equals 16 residues. V was pared by 5 bases and J by 8 bases, with 14 bases of the junction left unmatched. Here the CDR3 reads CASSPWTGSKKDEQFF. Written as DNA, the CDR3 is TGTGCCAGCAGTCCATGGACAGGGAGTAAGAAGGATGAGCAGTTCTTC.

A word on this clonotype: A read error may account for a junction end that differs from germline. The chain recombines TRBV20-1 with TRBJ1-5, with D possibly matching TRBD1 (6 bases). Germline V CDR1 and CDR2: DFQATT, SNEGSKA (reference sequence). The length of the CDR3 is 15 residues. CDR3 amino acids: CSARVYRVGNQSQHF. The CDR3 nucleotides are TGCAGTGCTAGGGTATACAGGGTCGGCAATCAGTCCCAGCATTTT.

This chain joins TRBV5-1 and TRBJ2-3; D not certain. The germline V gene has CDR1 SGHRS and CDR2 YFSETQ. The CDR3 contains 16 residues. V lost 0 bases to trimming and J lost 0 bases, with 11 bases between them. As DNA, the CDR3 is TGCGCCAGCAGCTTGGTATCAAGACCTAGCACAGATACGCAGTATTTT. Translation: CASSLVSRPSTDTQYF. The entire variable domain, with the rest obtained from reference TRBV5-1 and TRBJ2-3, is as follows: KAGVTQTPRYLIKTRGQQVTLSCSPISGHRSVSWYQQTPGQGLQFLFEYFSETQRNKGNFPGRFSGRQFSNSRSEMNVSTLELGDSALYLCASSLVSRPSTDTQYFGPGTRLTVL.

The V call is TRBV7-8, the J call TRBJ1-4; no reliable D call. The V end lost 4 bases, the J end lost 3 bases, and 18 bases lay between the germline ends. This CDR3 is 17 amino acids long. Germline CDR1 is SGHVS and CDR2 is FQNEAQ. CDR3 in amino acids: CASSSPPPRVANEKLFF. CDR3 coding DNA: TGTGCCAGCAGCTCGCCCCCCCCCCGGGTGGCTAATGAAAAACTGTTTTTT.

The chain links TRBV20-1 to TRBJ1-1; 9 positions match TRBD1. Germline-derived CDR1 and CDR2 are DFQATT and SNEGSKA (reference sequence). After removal of 4 bases from V and 3 bases from J, the junction contained 3 bases not matched to a gene. This CDR3 is built from 13 residues. CDR3 in DNA: TGCAGTGCTAAACAGGGGGCGGACACTGAAGCTTTCTTT. This codes for CSAKQGADTEAFF.

This clonotype has a single count. This sequence joins TRBV7-8 and TRBJ2-5; D gene unclear. CDR3 length equals 14 residues. V was clipped by 5 bases and J by 11 bases, with 21 bases between them. Germline V gives CDR1 SGHVS, CDR2 FQNEAQ. The CDR3 coding sequence is TGTGCCAGCAGCCCAAGCTACATGGCCCTAGAGCAGTACTTC. Amino acids: CASSPSYMALEQYF.

This clonotype was counted only a few times. The chain recombines TRBV7-9 with TRBJ2-1; D is uncertain. The CDR3 covers 15 residues. Trimming shortened V by 1 base and J by 6 bases, and 13 bases separated the two germline ends. Germline-derived CDR1 and CDR2 are SEHNR and FQNEAQ (reference sequence). CDR3 amino acids: CASSLVVEALNEQFF. The DNA for the CDR3 is TGTGCCAGCAGCTTAGTGGTCGAGGCCCTCAATGAGCAGTTCTTC.

This clonotype was found once. The rearrangement uses TRBV21-1 and TRBJ2-7; TRBD1 is taken as the D call from the table, unchecked against the DNA. TRBV21-1 is a listed pseudogene. This CDR3 contains 15 residues. The CDR3 sequence is CASSPRWGTGDEQYF. CDR3 bases: TGTGCCAGCAGTCCAAGGTGGGGGACAGGGGACGAGCAGTACTTC.

This chain uses TRBV5-6 with TRBJ1-2; D ambiguous. The V gene lost 3 bases and the J gene lost 8 bases, with 14 bases spanning the gap. Germline loops: CDR1 SGHDT, CDR2 YYEEEE. This CDR3 comprises 13 residues. CDR3 bases: TGTGCCAGCAGCTCACACGTCCCGGGGGGCTACACCTTC. Its translation is CASSSHVPGGYTF.

The CDR3, as DNA: TGCGCCAGCAGCTTGTCCGGGACAGGGACGGCCAAAAACATTCAGTACTTC. The encoded protein is CASSLSGTGTAKNIQYF. This chain links TRBV5-1 with TRBJ2-4, with TRBD1 matching 9 bases. The length of the CDR3 is 17 residues. The germline V gene encodes CDR1 SGHRS and CDR2 YFSETQ. The ends lost 1 base at V and 1 base at J; junction bases unmatched: 6.